This T cell receptor beta chain came from a study of shared clonotypes between healthy human individuals. Study-level points and caveats: Larger richness was generally estimated for naive than memory subsets.

Germline-derived CDR1 and CDR2 are SQVTM and ANQGSEA. The CDR3 loop spans 13 amino acids. The ends were cut back, 5 bases at V and 2 bases at J, with 12 bases in the middle. Clones were sequenced by immunoSEQ multiplex PCR, and TCRdb holds only the in-frame ones, with some missing. The table has approximately 1.1 million clones, about 80% seen once; the top ten hold approximately 0.5%. This clone was picked up one time. Its antigen is as yet unknown. Adult Caucasians living in Nashville, Tennessee made up all of the donors. The chain uses TRBV29-1 and TRBJ2-5; D is perhaps TRBD1 (6 bases). The sequence was obtained from a man aged 18-30 years in good health. Some clones in this sample may be carry-over from other donors' samples. Sequenced material: memory CD4+ T cells from PBMCs. This sample's subset: CD45RA-negative fraction. The CDR3 sequence is CSVTGTPQETQYF. CDR3 sequence (DNA): TGCAGCGTTACCGGGACACCTCAAGAGACCCAGTACTTC.